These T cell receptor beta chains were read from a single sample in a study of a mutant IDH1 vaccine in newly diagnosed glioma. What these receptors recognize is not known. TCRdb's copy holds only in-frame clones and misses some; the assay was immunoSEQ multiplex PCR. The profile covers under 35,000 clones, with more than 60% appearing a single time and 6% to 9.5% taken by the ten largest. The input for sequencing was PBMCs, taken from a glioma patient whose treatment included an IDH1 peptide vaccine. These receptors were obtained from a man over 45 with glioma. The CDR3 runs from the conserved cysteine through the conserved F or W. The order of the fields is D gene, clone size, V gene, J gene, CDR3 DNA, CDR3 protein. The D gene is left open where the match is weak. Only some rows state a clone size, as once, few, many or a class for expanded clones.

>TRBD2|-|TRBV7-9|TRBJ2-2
TGTGCCAGCAGCTTAGGGCGGGGGATCTCCGGGGAGCTGTTTTTT
CASSLGRGISGELFF
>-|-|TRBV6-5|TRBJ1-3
TGTGCCAGCAGTTACTCGAACAGAAACACCATATATTTT
CASSYSNRNTIYF
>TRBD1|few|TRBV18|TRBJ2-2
TGTGCCAGCTCACCGCCGACAGGGAGAACCGGGGAGCTGTTTTTT
CASSPPTGRTGELFF
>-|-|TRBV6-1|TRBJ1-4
TGTGCCAGCAGTGCGGTAGCTTGGGAGGAAAAACTGTTTTTT
CASSAVAWEEKLFF
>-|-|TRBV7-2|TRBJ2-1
TGTGCCAGCAGCTTAGCGGACGTCACATCAAACAATGAGCAGTTCTTC
CASSLADVTSNNEQFF
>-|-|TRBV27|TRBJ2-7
TGTGCCAGCAGCGTCCCGGACGACTACGAGCAGTACTTC
CASSVPDDYEQYF
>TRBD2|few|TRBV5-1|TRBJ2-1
TGCGCCAGCAGCCACCCTAGCGGGAGCGAGCGTGAGCAGTTCTTC
CASSHPSGSEREQFF
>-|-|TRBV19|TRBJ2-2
TGTGCCAGTACTTGGGGCGATTCCACCGGGGAGCTGTTTTTT
CASTWGDSTGELFF
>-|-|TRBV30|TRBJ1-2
TGTGCCGTGCTTGACAGAGGAGAGGGAGGTGGCTACACCTTC
CAVLDRGEGGGYTF
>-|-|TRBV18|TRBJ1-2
TGTGCCAGCTCACCACCCCTCCTCGACTATGGCTACACCTTC
CASSPPLLDYGYTF
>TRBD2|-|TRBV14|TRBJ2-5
TGTGCCAGCAGCCGCCTAGCGGGATTGGAGACCCAGTACTTC
CASSRLAGLETQYF
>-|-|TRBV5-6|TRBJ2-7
TGTGCCAGCAGCTCTCGGACTGGCTACGAGCAGTACTTC
CASSSRTGYEQYF
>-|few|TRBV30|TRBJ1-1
TGTGCCTGGAGTGTCATCAAGAACACTGAAGCTTTCTTT
CAWSVIKNTEAFF
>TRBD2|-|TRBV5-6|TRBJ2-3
TGTGCCAGCAGCGCGCTAGCGGGCCCCGGGGTCACAGATACGCAGTATTTT
CASSALAGPGVTDTQYF
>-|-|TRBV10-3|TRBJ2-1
TGTGCCATCAGTGAGGGGGGGGCACTAGCGACCGAGCAGTTCTTC
CAISEGGALATEQFF
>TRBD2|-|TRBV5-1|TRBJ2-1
TGCGCCAGCACCCCGACTAGCGGATCCTACAATGAGCAGTTCTTC
CASTPTSGSYNEQFF
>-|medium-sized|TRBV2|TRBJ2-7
TGTGCCAGCAGTGAAGCGCTTCGCGGAACGGGGGAGCAGTACTTC
CASSEALRGTGEQYF
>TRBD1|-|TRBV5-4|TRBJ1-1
TGTGCCAGCAGCTTGAAGGACAGGGGGTACACTGAAGCTTTCTTT
CASSLKDRGYTEAFF
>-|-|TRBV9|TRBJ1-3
TGTGCCAGTTCGCTAGCTGGAGGAAACACCATATATTTT
CASSLAGGNTIYF
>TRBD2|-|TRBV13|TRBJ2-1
TGTGCCAGCAGCTTCCGTTATGCGGGGGGTCATTCCTACAATGAGCAGTTCTTC
CASSFRYAGGHSYNEQFF
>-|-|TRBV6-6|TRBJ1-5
TGTGCCAGCAGTTTTGATACACTTAATCAGCCCCAGCATTTT
CASSFDTLNQPQHF
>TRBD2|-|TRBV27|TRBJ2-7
TGTGCCAGCAGTCCCCCCGCGGGAGGAACGTACGAGCAGTACTTC
CASSPPAGGTYEQYF
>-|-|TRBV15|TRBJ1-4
TGTGCCACCAGCAGGGATAAAGCTGCAACTAATGAAAAACTGTTTTTT
CATSRDKAATNEKLFF
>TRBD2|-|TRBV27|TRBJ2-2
TGTGCCAGCAGTTGGGCTAGCGGGAGGTCGACCGGGGAGCTGTTTTTT
CASSWASGRSTGELFF
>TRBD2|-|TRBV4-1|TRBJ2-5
TGCGCCAGCAGCCCCAAGCGGGGGGGCCCCCAGTACTTC
CASSPKRGGPQYF
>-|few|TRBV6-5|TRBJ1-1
TGTGCCAGCAGTTACTCCCAAAGTGAAGCTTTCTTT
CASSYSQSEAFF
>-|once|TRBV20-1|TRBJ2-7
TGCAGTGCTATGCAGGGGAACGAGCAGTACTTC
CSAMQGNEQYF
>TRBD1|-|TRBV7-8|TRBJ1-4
TGTGCCAGCAGCTTAGAGGGTTGGATGGGACAGGGGAATGAAAAACTGTTTTTT
CASSLEGWMGQGNEKLFF
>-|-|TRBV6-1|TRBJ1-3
TGTGCCAGCAATCGGGGTTCGGGTGGAAACACCATATATTTT
CASNRGSGGNTIYF
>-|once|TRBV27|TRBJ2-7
TGTGCCAGCAGTCGCAGGGTAGACTACGAGCAGTACTTC
CASSRRVDYEQYF
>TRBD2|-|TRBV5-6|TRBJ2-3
TGTGCCAGCAGCTTGGATCTAGCGGGGTTGGGGGATACGCAGTATTTT
CASSLDLAGLGDTQYF
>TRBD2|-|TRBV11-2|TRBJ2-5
TGTGCCAGCAGCTCCCTACTAGCGGGGCAAGAGACCCAGTACTTC
CASSSLLAGQETQYF
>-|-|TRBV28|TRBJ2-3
TGTGCCAGCAGGGGAGTGACAGATACGCAGTATTTT
CASRGVTDTQYF
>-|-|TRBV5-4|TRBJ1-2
TGTGCCAGCAGCTTGCAAGGGGCTGGCTATGGCTACACCTTC
CASSLQGAGYGYTF
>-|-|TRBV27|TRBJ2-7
TGTGCCAGCAGTTTAGATCGGTTTGGGACCGAGCAGTACTTC
CASSLDRFGTEQYF
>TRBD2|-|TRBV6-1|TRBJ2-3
TGTGCCAGCGCCCCGGAGACGCGGGGGAGCGATACGCAGTATTTT
CASAPETRGSDTQYF
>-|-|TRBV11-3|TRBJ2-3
TGTGCCAGCAGCCACCGGGGGACAGATACGCAGTATTTT
CASSHRGTDTQYF
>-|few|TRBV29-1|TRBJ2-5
TGCAGCGTTGAGGACAGATCGTACCAAGAGACCCAGTACTTC
CSVEDRSYQETQYF
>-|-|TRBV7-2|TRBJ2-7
TGTGCCAGCAGCCCCGTGGGAACTCCCTACTACGAGCAGTACTTC
CASSPVGTPYYEQYF
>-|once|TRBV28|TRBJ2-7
TGTGCCAGCAGTCCCACCGGCCTCTACGAGCAGTACTTC
CASSPTGLYEQYF
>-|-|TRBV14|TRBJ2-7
TGTGCCAGCAGCCAAGTCGGGAAAAACGAGCAGTACTTC
CASSQVGKNEQYF
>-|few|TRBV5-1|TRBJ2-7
TGCGCCAGCAGCTTAGTGGGGGAGCAGTACTTC
CASSLVGEQYF
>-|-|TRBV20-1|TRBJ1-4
TGCAGCGGGGGGTCGAATGAAAAACTGTTTTTT
CSGGSNEKLFF
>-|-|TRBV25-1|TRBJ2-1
TGTGCCAGCAGTGATTTAGAGGGGAATGAGCAGTTCTTC
CASSDLEGNEQFF
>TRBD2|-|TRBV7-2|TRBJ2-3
TGTGCCAGCAGCCCCGCCCCCCCACTAGCGGGGGATGATACGCAGTATTTT
CASSPAPPLAGDDTQYF
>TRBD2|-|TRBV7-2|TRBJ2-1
TGTGCCAGCAGCATAACTAGCGGGAGCCCCTGGGATGAGCAGTTCTTC
CASSITSGSPWDEQFF
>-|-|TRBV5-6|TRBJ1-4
TGTGCCAGCAGCTTGGAGGGAAATGAAAAACTGTTTTTT
CASSLEGNEKLFF